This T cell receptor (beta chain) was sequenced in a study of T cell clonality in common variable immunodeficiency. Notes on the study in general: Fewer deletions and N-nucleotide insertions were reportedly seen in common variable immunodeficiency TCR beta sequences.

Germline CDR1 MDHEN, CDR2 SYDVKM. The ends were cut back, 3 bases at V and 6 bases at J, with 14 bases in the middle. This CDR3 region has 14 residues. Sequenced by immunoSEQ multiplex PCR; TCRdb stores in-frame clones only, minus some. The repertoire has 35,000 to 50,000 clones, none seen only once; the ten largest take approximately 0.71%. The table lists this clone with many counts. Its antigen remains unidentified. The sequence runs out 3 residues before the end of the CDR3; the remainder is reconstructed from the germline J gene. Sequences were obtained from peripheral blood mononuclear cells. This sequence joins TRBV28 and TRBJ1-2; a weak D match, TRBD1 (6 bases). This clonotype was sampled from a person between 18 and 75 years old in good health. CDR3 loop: CASSFHRAGHGYTF. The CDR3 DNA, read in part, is TGTGCCAGCAGTTTTCACAGGGCAGGGCATGGC.